This entry describes one TCR beta chain. No cognate antigen has been identified for it. The record has no base qualities; no much larger clone is one base away. These data belong to a study of blood T cells in healthy people across ages (dated by TCRdb to between 2015 and 2016). Background for the entire study: Template switching captured roughly one uniquely barcoded TCR beta cDNA molecule per two T cells in model experiments. To track age-related changes in TCR beta repertoire diversity, the study relied on deep sequencing normalized with unique cDNA molecular identifiers. Four age groups were formed from the donors: young (average approximately 15 years), middle-aged (approximately 39), aged (62) and long-lived (roughly 81). To avoid experimental bias, donors of different ages were distributed randomly across sequencing lanes. Two additional independent replicas of 1 million unique cDNA reads from the same blood draw were analyzed for two donors (one aged 18 to 29 and one aged 80 or older). What the authors observed across the whole study: Estimates of total diversity based on one million sequenced T cells were regarded as lower bounds and as underestimates. Donor CMV infection status was unknown, potentially confounding age-related changes in expanded clonotypes. The percentage of naive T cells measured by flow cytometry correlated strongly with observed TCR beta diversity. Observed TCR beta diversity per million T cells fell roughly linearly with age, and a significant reduction was already apparent by age roughly 40. Compared with the aged group, more naive CD4+ T cells, fewer expanded clones and increased TCR diversity were shown by the long-lived group, suggesting age selection. Because profiling used bulk unsorted PBMCs, naive and antigen-experienced compartments could not be compared conclusively.

Systemically healthy Caucasian individuals from Russia, approximately 39 in total and aged roughly 6 to 100 years, were included as donors. Each donor gave ten milliliters of peripheral blood, collected into EDTA-treated Vacutainer tubes. Ficoll-Paque density-gradient centrifugation was used to isolate PBMCs, with at least 6.5 million obtained per sample. Trizol reagent was used to extract total RNA from the PBMCs, yielding at least 5.5 micrograms per sample. For every donor, an aliquot of PBMCs went through flow cytometry to measure the percentages of naive CD45RAhigh/CD27high T cells. The library was prepared using 5' RACE. TCRdb names Illumina HiSeq 2500 as the instrument used. A second PCR of roughly 6 to 12 cycles was run with a J-beta primer mix and a sample-barcoded 5' primer. A template-switch 5' adaptor carrying 12 random nucleotides introduced a unique molecular identifier onto each TCR beta cDNA molecule. Each sample yielded at least 3 million CDR3-containing paired-end reads. The Mint cDNA synthesis kit, primed by a TRBC-specific oligonucleotide, was used to synthesize first-strand cDNA from all RNA. All cDNA was treated with uracil-DNA glycosylase and then went through a first 18-cycle PCR with the universal primers M1SS and BC2_uni_R. On the authors' methods: Each sample was normalized by randomly selecting 1 million high-quality reads, each carrying a distinct molecular identifier. Reads with shared molecular identifiers were discarded instead of being binned into consensus sequences. MiTCR, with a Q25 quality threshold and the strictest error-elimination algorithm, was used for CDR3 identification, clonotype clustering and error correction. A nonparametric unseen species model with Euler transformation was used to estimate lower-bound total TCR beta diversity. The public reads were reprocessed in TCRdb via fastp at Q25 and MiXCR, keeping in-frame beta chains. Merged by CDR3 protein, the rows form single entries marked with the most common genes and DNA. TCRdb, not the original authors, processed these V and J calls. The table for this sample lists some 1.7 million distinct CDR3 sequences; about 28% of them were counted only once. 7.7% of the sample rests with the top ten.

The CDR3 contains 16 residues, cysteine and phenylalanine counted. Only the CDR3 DNA stays, 48 bases, in frame from base 1. V ends up 8 bases short and J 2 bases short, with an unmatched junction base count of 9. The germline V gene gives CDR1 as MNHEY and CDR2 as SVGAGI. Sequenced sample: blood. The receptor chain draws on TRBV6-5 and TRBJ2-7; 13 nucleotides in the junction match TRBD2. This TCR derives from a woman aged 30 to 39 in good health. The DNA sequence reads TGTGCCAGCGGAACAACTAGCGGGAGGGGTCCCTACGAGCAGTACTTC. It encodes CASGTTSGRGPYEQYF.